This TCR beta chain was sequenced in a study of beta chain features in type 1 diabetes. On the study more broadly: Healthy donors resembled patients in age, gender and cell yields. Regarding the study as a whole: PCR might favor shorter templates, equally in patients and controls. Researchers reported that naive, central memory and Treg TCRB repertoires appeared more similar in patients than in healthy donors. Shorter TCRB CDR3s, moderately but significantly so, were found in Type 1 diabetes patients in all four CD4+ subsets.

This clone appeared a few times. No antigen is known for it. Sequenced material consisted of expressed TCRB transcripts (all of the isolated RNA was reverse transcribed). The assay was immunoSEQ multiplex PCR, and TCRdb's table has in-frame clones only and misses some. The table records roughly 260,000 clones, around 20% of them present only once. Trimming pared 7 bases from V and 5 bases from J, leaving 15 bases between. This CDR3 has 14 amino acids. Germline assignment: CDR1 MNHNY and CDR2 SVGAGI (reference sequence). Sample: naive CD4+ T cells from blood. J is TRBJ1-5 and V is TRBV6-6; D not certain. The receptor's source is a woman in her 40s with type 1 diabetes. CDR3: CASTPSDSDQPQHF. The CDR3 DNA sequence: TGTGCCAGCACCCCATCCGACTCCGATCAGCCCCAGCATTTT.